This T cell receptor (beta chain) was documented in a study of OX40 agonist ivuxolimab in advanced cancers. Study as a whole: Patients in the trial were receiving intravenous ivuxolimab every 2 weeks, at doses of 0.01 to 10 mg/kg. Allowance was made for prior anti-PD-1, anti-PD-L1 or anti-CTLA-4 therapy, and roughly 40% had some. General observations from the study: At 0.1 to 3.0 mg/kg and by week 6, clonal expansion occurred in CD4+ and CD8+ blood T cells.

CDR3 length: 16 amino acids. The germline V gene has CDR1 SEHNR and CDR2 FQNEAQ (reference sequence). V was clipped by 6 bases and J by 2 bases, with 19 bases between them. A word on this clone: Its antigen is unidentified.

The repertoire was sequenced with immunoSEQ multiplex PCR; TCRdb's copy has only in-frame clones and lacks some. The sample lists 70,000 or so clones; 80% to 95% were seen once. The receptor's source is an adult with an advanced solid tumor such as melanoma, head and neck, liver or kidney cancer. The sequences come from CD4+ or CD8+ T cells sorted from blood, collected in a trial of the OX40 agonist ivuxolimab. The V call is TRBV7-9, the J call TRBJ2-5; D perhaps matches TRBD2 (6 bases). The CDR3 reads CASRSNAGTDQETQYF. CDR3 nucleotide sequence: TGTGCCAGCAGGTCGAACGCGGGGACTGATCAAGAGACCCAGTACTTC.